Described below is a single T cell receptor beta chain sequence and its context. V was shortened by 8 bases and J by 4 bases, with 11 bases between the two germline ends. The CDR3 consists of 13 residues. Enrolled through a virtual design, the participants were between 18 and 89 years of age and came from under 30 US areas. Participants reported their clinical history, and cohort assignment relied on those reports. This record comes from a study of blood T cell repertoires in COVID-19. Profiling relied on immunoSEQ multiplex PCR, and the TCRdb table lists in-frame clones only, not all of them. The sample lists 250,000 to 350,000 clones, around 87% occurring once.

The V call is TRBV12-3 or TRBV12-4, the J call TRBJ1-4, with a possible D match to TRBD1 (5 bases). The sequence was collected from a woman in her twenties or thirties who had recovered from COVID-19. The source material was PBMCs or T cells enriched from blood (not recorded which). This chain's CDR3 is CASADSVNEKLFF. The DNA for the CDR3 is TGTGCCAGCGCAGACAGCGTTAATGAAAAACTGTTTTTT.